The sequence of this T cell receptor (beta chain) was determined in a study of control samples from healthy donors and cancer patients (dated by TCRdb to 2018 to 2021). As encoded in the germline V gene (reference sequence), CDR1 is LGHDT while CDR2 is YNNKEL. Between the V and J ends, shortened by 4 bases and 7 bases respectively, the junction contains 13 bases. The CDR3 goes from the cysteine to the phenylalanine over 13 residues. The DNA shown is the 39-base CDR3, in frame from base 1. Library preparation was by the immunoSEQ multiplex PCR assay. The table was pulled from immuneACCESS by TCRdb, which kept in-frame rearrangements only. Such tables lose some clones; where checked, under half of the loss comes from unresolved V genes, and the rest has no known cause. This sample lists roughly 80,000 clones; 88% were detected once. 5% to 7% of the sample is held by the ten biggest clonotypes. About this clone: Its binding antigen is unknown. Base qualities are not at hand, and no much larger clone is one base apart.

The sequenced material came from blood. This sequence originates from a woman in her 50s in good health. In this chain, TRBV3-1 (or the pseudogene TRBV3-2) is recombined with TRBJ1-2, with the identity of the D gene unclear. The nucleotide sequence reads as follows: TGTGCCAGCAGCCGAAGAGACGGCCGTGGCTACACCTTC. Its translation reads: CASSRRDGRGYTF.